This is a list of T cell receptor beta chains from one sample in a study of vaccination effects on CD4 cells after COVID-19. These receptors have no identified antigens. TCRdb's table, derived via immunoSEQ multiplex PCR, lists solely in-frame clones and lacks some. The data hold 45,000 to 75,000 clones, with roughly 80% observed a single time. The material was CD4+ T cells from PBMCs cultured without peptide, obtained before COVID-19 vaccination. Source of these receptors: a human donor who received a COVID-19 vaccine. CDR3s include the opening cysteine and the closing phenylalanine or tryptophan. D genes are given only for firm matches. Clone sizes are given selectively: once, few, many, or a class where the clone is expanded.

CASSSAGGYGNTEAFF TGTGCCAGCAGTTCCGCCGGTGGATATGGGAACACTGAAGCTTTCTTT TRBV6-6 NA NA TRBJ1-1
CATSDTGTGDTDTQYF TGTGCCACCAGTGATACGGGGACAGGGGACACAGATACGCAGTATTTT TRBV24-1 NA TRBD1 TRBJ2-3
CASSYSASGGYQPQHF TGTGCCAGCAGTTACTCTGCGTCCGGCGGGTATCAGCCCCAGCATTTT TRBV6-6 NA NA TRBJ1-5
CAWSLTETFF TGTGCCTGGAGTCTGACAGAGACTTTCTTT TRBV30 few NA TRBJ1-1
CASTKTYSMNTEAFF TGTGCCAGTACCAAGACATATTCCATGAACACTGAAGCTTTCTTT TRBV19 few NA TRBJ1-1
CASSTGEDYGYTF TGTGCCAGCAGCACCGGGGAGGACTATGGCTACACCTTC TRBV6-5 once NA TRBJ1-2
CASSIGGRGAYQETQYF TGTGCCAGTAGTATAGGCGGGCGGGGGGCTTACCAAGAGACCCAGTACTTC TRBV19 NA TRBD2 TRBJ2-5
CASSPRLGEGTDTQYF TGCGCCAGCAGCCCCCGGCTCGGGGAAGGGACAGATACGCAGTATTTT TRBV5-1 once NA TRBJ2-3
CASSVGQGGSYGYTF TGTGCCAGCAGCGTAGGCCAGGGAGGAAGCTATGGCTACACCTTC TRBV9 few NA TRBJ1-2
CASSLQPGQVDEQFF TGTGCCAGCAGTTTACAACCGGGACAGGTGGATGAGCAGTTCTTC TRBV7-7 NA TRBD1 TRBJ2-1
CASRHSNYGYTF TGTGCCAGCAGGCACAGTAACTATGGCTACACCTTC TRBV12-3/TRBV12-4 NA NA TRBJ1-2
CASRKPGQGDLSSYNEQFF TGCGCCAGCAGAAAACCGGGACAGGGGGATTTAAGCTCCTACAATGAGCAGTTCTTC TRBV4-1 NA TRBD1 TRBJ2-1
CASSLGQDQETQYF TGCGCCAGCAGCTTGGGACAGGACCAAGAGACCCAGTACTTC TRBV5-1 NA NA TRBJ2-5
CASSLGSYMNTEAFF TGTGCCAGCAGCTTGGGAAGCTACATGAACACTGAAGCTTTCTTT TRBV5-5 NA NA TRBJ1-1